These T cell receptor beta chains were read from a single sample in a study of blood T cell repertoires in COVID-19. Sequenced by immunoSEQ multiplex PCR; TCRdb stores in-frame clones only, minus some. The profile shows roughly 100,000 clones, about 80% of them singletons. The sample comprised peripheral blood. The receptors were gathered from a woman in her 70s with acute or convalescent COVID-19. Both conserved end residues are part of each CDR3. A D gene is named only where the DNA matches it firmly. Only some rows state a clone size, as once, few, many or a class for expanded clones.

TGTGCCAGCAGTTACTCAGGAGTGAACACTGAAGCTTTCTTT,CASSYSGVNTEAFF,.,.,TRBV6-6,TRBJ1-1
TGTGCCAGCAGTGAATACGGGGAGAAGAGGGACTTC,CASSEYGEKRDF,.,.,TRBV6-1,TRBJ2-7
TGTGCCAGTAGTGGTAGAGATAGCGGGGGTATCATGTACCAAGAGACCCAGTACTTC,CASSGRDSGGIMYQETQYF,.,TRBD2,TRBV19,TRBJ2-5
TGTGCCTGGAGTGTACGGGGGGCCACTGAAGCTTTCTTT,CAWSVRGATEAFF,.,.,TRBV30,TRBJ1-1
TGTGCCATCCATGACGCAGGGAACTCTGGAAACACCATATATTTT,CAIHDAGNSGNTIYF,.,.,TRBV10-3,TRBJ1-3
TGTGCCAGCAGCCAGCTCGGGGGGCCGGGATACAATGAGCAGTTCTTC,CASSQLGGPGYNEQFF,.,.,TRBV4-2,TRBJ2-1
TGCGCCAGCACCCGGACAGGGGGCTCCTACGAGCAGTACTTC,CASTRTGGSYEQYF,.,TRBD1,TRBV5-1,TRBJ2-7
TGTGCCAGCAGCCAAGCTGGGACAACGGGCGAAAAACTGTTTTTT,CASSQAGTTGEKLFF,.,.,TRBV28,TRBJ1-4
TGTGCCAGTAGCCCCCAGAGGCAGGGTGGCTATGGCTACACCTTC,CASSPQRQGGYGYTF,.,.,TRBV19,TRBJ1-2
TGTGCCAGCAGTTACTCGCGTTACACTGAAGCTTTCTTT,CASSYSRYTEAFF,.,.,TRBV6-5,TRBJ1-1
TGTGCCAGCAGTTTCCGCAGGCGTAAAGACACAGATACGCAGTATTTT,CASSFRRRKDTDTQYF,.,.,TRBV27,TRBJ2-3
TGCAGCGTTGAACGGGATGAGCAGTTCTTC,CSVERDEQFF,.,.,TRBV29-1,TRBJ2-1
TGTGCCAGCAGCCCCTGGACTAGCGGGGGGGCCGGGGATGAGCAGTTCTTC,CASSPWTSGGAGDEQFF,.,TRBD2,TRBV3-1/TRBV3-2,TRBJ2-1
TGTGCCAGTAGGACGACAGGGGGTAATTCACCCCTCCACTTT,CASRTTGGNSPLHF,.,TRBD1,TRBV19,TRBJ1-6
TGTGCCAGTAGCACAGGGTCTGAGAATGAAAAACTGTTTTTT,CASSTGSENEKLFF,once,.,TRBV19,TRBJ1-4
TGCGCCAGCAGCACCCCCGGGACAGGGGGATTGGGGGCCAACGTCCTGACTTTC,CASSTPGTGGLGANVLTF,.,TRBD1,TRBV5-1,TRBJ2-6
TGTGCCAGCAGTTTCCAGGGGGCCGTAGGCTACACCTTC,CASSFQGAVGYTF,.,TRBD1,TRBV28,TRBJ1-2
TGTGCCAGCAGGACCCCCGGGACTAGTTACGATACGCAGTATTTT,CASRTPGTSYDTQYF,.,TRBD2,TRBV6-5,TRBJ2-3
TGTGCCAGCAGTTACAAGCAGGGCACGGAGACCCAGTACTTC,CASSYKQGTETQYF,.,.,TRBV6-5,TRBJ2-5
TGCAGCGTTGAAAGGGGGCTCCCGTACAATGAGCAGTTCTTC,CSVERGLPYNEQFF,.,TRBD1,TRBV29-1,TRBJ2-1
TGTGCCAGCAGCTTGGGGGCCCTCCGCGATGTAGCTTTCTTT,CASSLGALRDVAFF,many,.,TRBV5-8,TRBJ1-1
TGTGCCAGCAGCTTTAGCAGGGCCGGGTCTCAACGCCACGAGCAGTACTTC,CASSFSRAGSQRHEQYF,once,.,TRBV7-9,TRBJ2-7
TGTGCCAGCAGTCCCCACGAACAGATCTTGGGCTACACCTTC,CASSPHEQILGYTF,.,.,TRBV27,TRBJ1-2
TGTGCCAGCAGCGTAGCGGGAGGACAACCGTCCGAGCAGTACTTC,CASSVAGGQPSEQYF,few,TRBD2,TRBV9,TRBJ2-7
TGCGCCAGCAGAAGTAATAGAGGGGGTACTGAAGCTTTCTTT,CASRSNRGGTEAFF,once,.,TRBV10-2,TRBJ1-1
TGCAGCGTTGAACCCCTCGGACAGGGTGGAATAGCGGGGGAGCTGTTTTTT,CSVEPLGQGGIAGELFF,.,TRBD1,TRBV29-1,TRBJ2-2
TGTGCCAGCAGCTCCGGGACTTTTGAGGGAGAGACCCAGTACTTC,CASSSGTFEGETQYF,few,.,TRBV11-2,TRBJ2-5
TGTGCCAGCAGTTACTCGGCGGAACTCTATGGCTACACCTTC,CASSYSAELYGYTF,.,.,TRBV6-5,TRBJ1-2
TGCGCCAGCAGCTTGCAGCGAAAGACCGGGGAGCTGTTTTTT,CASSLQRKTGELFF,.,.,TRBV5-1,TRBJ2-2
TGTGCCAGCAGTTACGGACAGGGGATTAGCAATCAGCCCCAGCATTTT,CASSYGQGISNQPQHF,few,TRBD1,TRBV6-2/TRBV6-3,TRBJ1-5
TGTGCCAGCAGGAGGGGGGGCGGGTTGGATGAGCAGTTCTTC,CASRRGGGLDEQFF,.,.,TRBV6-5,TRBJ2-1
TGCAGTGCTAGTCCCCTCGGCAGGGCAGATGGCTACACCTTC,CSASPLGRADGYTF,once,.,TRBV20-1,TRBJ1-2
TGTGCCAGCAGTGATGCTCTGGGGGCGCCTTCGATTTCACCCCTCCACTTT,CASSDALGAPSISPLHF,.,.,TRBV2,TRBJ1-6
TGTGCCAGCTCACCCTCGGGTTCGGGGAAGAGCTCTGGAAACACCATATATTTT,CASSPSGSGKSSGNTIYF,.,.,TRBV18,TRBJ1-3
TGTGCCAGCTCAGCGGCAGCGGGGGCGATTGGCAATCAGCCCCAGCATTTT,CASSAAAGAIGNQPQHF,.,.,TRBV18,TRBJ1-5
TGTGCCAGTAGTATCGGGCGGGGGGGCTCAGATACGCAGTATTTT,CASSIGRGGSDTQYF,.,TRBD2,TRBV19,TRBJ2-3
TGCGCCAGCAGCTTGAGGACAGGGAATGAAAAACTGTTTTTT,CASSLRTGNEKLFF,few,TRBD1,TRBV5-1,TRBJ1-4
TGCGCCAGCACAGGGACAGGCCACCTTAATGAGCAGTTCTTC,CASTGTGHLNEQFF,.,TRBD1,TRBV5-1,TRBJ2-1
TGCGCCAGCAGCTCTGCTAGCGGGGGACCCCCGTTCTTC,CASSSASGGPPFF,.,TRBD2,TRBV5-1,TRBJ2-1
TGTGCCAGTAGTATCGGACGGGCCGGGACAGGGTTCGCCGGGCAGCCCCAGCATTTT,CASSIGRAGTGFAGQPQHF,once,TRBD1,TRBV19,TRBJ1-5
TGTGCCAGCAGTGAAGTAACAGGGGAAGTAAGCACCATATATTTT,CASSEVTGEVSTIYF,.,TRBD1,TRBV6-1,TRBJ1-3
TGTGCCAGCGCCTCGGAGGGTTCGTATGGCTACACCTTC,CASASEGSYGYTF,.,.,TRBV3-1/TRBV3-2,TRBJ1-2
TGTGCCAGCAGTTACGTAGGGGGCTCGGGATTCGGCAATCAGCCCCAGCATTTT,CASSYVGGSGFGNQPQHF,.,TRBD1,TRBV6-2/TRBV6-3,TRBJ1-5
TGTGCCAGCAGTTTCAACAGGGTTTCCTACGAGCAGTACTTC,CASSFNRVSYEQYF,.,.,TRBV6-2/TRBV6-3,TRBJ2-7
TGTGCCAGTACCCAGACTGGGGCCAACGTCCTGACTTTC,CASTQTGANVLTF,.,.,TRBV19,TRBJ2-6
TGTGCCAGCAGTTATGGGAGGTTGGGATCAGATACGCAGTATTTT,CASSYGRLGSDTQYF,.,.,TRBV28,TRBJ2-3
TGTGCCAGCAGTTACTCGGGAGACGACGAGCAGTACTTC,CASSYSGDDEQYF,few,.,TRBV6-6,TRBJ2-7
TGCAGCGTTGAGGGGACATCGAACACCGGGGAGCTGTTTTTT,CSVEGTSNTGELFF,.,.,TRBV29-1,TRBJ2-2
TGCAGCGTTTTTAATCTGAACACTGAAGCTTTCTTT,CSVFNLNTEAFF,.,.,TRBV29-1,TRBJ1-1
TGTGCCTGGAGTGTACTCGGGAAAACTGGGGCCAACGTCCTGACTTTC,CAWSVLGKTGANVLTF,.,.,TRBV30,TRBJ2-6
TGTGCCACCAGCAGAGAAGGGACAGGGGGCACTAATGAAAAACTGTTTTTT,CATSREGTGGTNEKLFF,.,TRBD1,TRBV15,TRBJ1-4
TGTGCCTCGATGACTAGCGGGGGGGCGAATGAGCAGTTCTTC,CASMTSGGANEQFF,.,TRBD2,TRBV10-3,TRBJ2-1
TGTGCCAGCAGTGACTCGCGGGGCTACACCTTC,CASSDSRGYTF,.,.,TRBV6-4,TRBJ1-2
TGTGCCAGCTCACGCGGGGATCGAGAGCCCCAGCATTTT,CASSRGDREPQHF,.,.,TRBV18,TRBJ1-5
TGTGCCAGCAGCCAACAACAGGGGAACTATGGCTACACCTTC,CASSQQQGNYGYTF,few,TRBD1,TRBV7-2,TRBJ1-2
TGTGCCAGCAGCATTACTTTCCGGGACAGGGATGGCTACACCTTC,CASSITFRDRDGYTF,once,TRBD1,TRBV5-5,TRBJ1-2
TGTGCCTGGAGCCCGGGACTAAAAGAGACCCAGTACTTC,CAWSPGLKETQYF,.,TRBD2,TRBV30,TRBJ2-5
TGTGCCTGGTCTGGGGGCCCCGTCGGGGGCTACACCTTC,CAWSGGPVGGYTF,.,.,TRBV30,TRBJ1-2
TGTGCCAGCAGGAGGGCAGGAGAGAACTATGGCTACACCTTC,CASRRAGENYGYTF,few,.,TRBV27,TRBJ1-2